Presented here are 24 T cell receptor beta chains from one specimen sequenced in a study of T cell changes during pregnancy in multiple sclerosis. Sequencing was performed with immunoSEQ multiplex PCR; in TCRdb, only in-frame clones are kept and a portion is missing. Found here are fewer than 55,000 clones, 85% to 95% of them singletons; the top ten hold less than 0.6%. This material consisted of CD4+ T cells from peripheral blood mononuclear cells, taken in the third trimester of pregnancy. The source of these receptors is a female donor with multiple sclerosis, enrolled in a pregnancy study.

The J gene is TRBJ2-7, the V gene TRBV7-2, with 8 bases aligning to TRBD2. The CDR3 length is 14 residues. The germline V gene has CDR1 SGHTA and CDR2 FQGNSA. J gave up 4 bases and V 2 bases, and 4 bases lay outside the gene matches. The CDR3 region has the DNA TGTGCCAGCAGCTTAACAGCGGGGGAATACGAGCAGTACTTC. Encoded protein: CASSLTAGEYEQYF.

The chain carries TRBV19 and TRBJ1-2, with 10 bases aligning to TRBD1. Germline CDR1 is LNHDA and CDR2 is SQIVND (reference sequence). This CDR3 comprises 14 residues. V gave up 11 bases and J gave up 7 bases; unmatched junction bases: 13. The chain's CDR3 is CAGTTGTGDGGYTF. DNA for the CDR3: TGTGCCGGTACTACCGGGACAGGGGATGGTGGCTACACCTTC.

The chain carries TRBV27 and TRBJ2-7, with TRBD1 matching over 9 bases. The CDR3 contains 14 residues. The germline gives CDR1 MNHEY, CDR2 SMNVEV (reference sequence). Trimming removed 10 bases from V and 0 bases from J; junction bases left unmatched: 7. CDR3 loop: CATGGQGSSYEQYF. The CDR3 coding sequence is TGTGCCACTGGCGGACAGGGGAGCTCCTACGAGCAGTACTTC.

This chain uses TRBV6-4 with TRBJ2-5, with 11 nucleotides matching TRBD2. CDR1 is MRHNA and CDR2 is SNTAGT in the germline V gene. Trimming took 5 bases from V and 5 from J; bases not matched to a gene: 7. This CDR3 region has 15 residues. The CDR3 bases are TGTGCCAGCAGTCGTACTAGCGGGGGAGAGGAGACCCAGTACTTC. Translating it yields CASSRTSGGEETQYF.

The chain links TRBV29-1 to TRBJ1-2; tentative D call: TRBD1 (5 bases). Germline V gene lookup returns CDR1 SQVTM and CDR2 ANQGSEA. The germline V and J ends were trimmed by 6 bases and 0 bases, with 17 bases remaining between them. The CDR3 length is 15 residues. In nucleotides, the CDR3 is TGCAGCGTCGACCTGGACGGACAAGCTAACTATGGCTACACCTTC. It codes for CSVDLDGQANYGYTF.

This chain joins TRBV4-1 and TRBJ2-7, with 14 bases aligning to TRBD2. CDR3 length equals 17 residues. The ends lost 1 base at V and 1 base at J; junction bases unmatched: 3. CDR1 and CDR2 (germline): MGHRA, YSYEKL. This CDR3 reads CASSQATSGGVSYEQYF. The CDR3 nucleotides are TGCGCCAGCAGCCAAGCGACTAGCGGGGGGGTTTCCTACGAGCAGTACTTC.

CDR3 sequence (DNA): TGTGCCATCTCGGAGGGGGAGACCCAGTACTTC. Encoded protein: CAISEGETQYF. The genes are TRBV10-3 and TRBJ2-5; D may be TRBD2 (6 bases). With 8 bases removed from V and 5 bases from J, the gap between germline ends came to 9 bases. The germline CDR1 and CDR2 sequences are ENHRY and SYGVKD. This CDR3 has 11 amino acids.

The gene calls are TRBV7-2 and TRBJ2-7; TRBD2 agrees at 9 bases. Looked up from germline, CDR1 is SGHTA and CDR2 is FQGNSA. This CDR3 has 15 amino acids. V lost 4 bases and J lost 2; bases outside the gene matches: 6. The CDR3 reads CASSSSGGNTYEQYF. As DNA, the CDR3 is TGTGCCAGCAGCTCCAGCGGGGGGAATACCTACGAGCAGTACTTC. Full variable domain (rest looked up from reference TRBV7-2 and TRBJ2-7): GAGVSQSPSNKVTEKGKDVELRCDPISGHTALYWYRQSLGQGLEFLIYFQGNSAPDKSGLPSDRFSAERTGGSVSTLTIQRTQQEDSAVYLCASSSSGGNTYEQYFGPGTRLTVT.

This clone was found a few times. This chain's CDR3 is CASSAHMNAFF. The CDR3 nucleotides are TGTGCCAGCAGTGCCCACATGAATGCTTTCTTT. J is TRBJ1-1 and V is TRBV2; D is unresolved. The CDR3 sequence is 11 residues long. V lost 4 bases to trimming and J lost 11 bases, with 11 bases between them. CDR1 is SNHLY and CDR2 is FYNNEI in the germline V gene.

The V and J genes are TRBV5-1 and TRBJ2-7; no firm D call. CDR1 and CDR2 from the germline V gene are SGHRS and YFSETQ. Trimming left V 3 bases short and J 0 bases short, with 7 bases between. The CDR3 is 13 amino acids. The CDR3 coding sequence is TGCGCCAGCAGCTCCCCCAACTCCTACGAGCAGTACTTC. Protein product: CASSSPNSYEQYF.

The chain carries TRBV27 and TRBJ2-5, with 7 nucleotides matching TRBD2. CDR1 MNHEY and CDR2 SMNVEV come from the germline V gene (reference sequence). This CDR3 has 14 residues. V lost 3 bases and J lost 9; bases outside the gene matches: 10. The CDR3, as DNA: TGTGCCAGCAGTTTTGCGGGGGTGAGTGTGCCCCAGTACTTC. Translating gives CASSFAGVSVPQYF.

CDR3 nucleotide sequence: TGCAGCGTCTGGGGCAGGGCCGCCGGGGAGCTGTTTTTT. This sequence encodes CSVWGRAAGELFF. This chain links TRBV29-1 with TRBJ2-2, with D possibly matching TRBD1 (5 bases). This CDR3 region has 13 residues. Per germline, CDR1 SQVTM and CDR2 ANQGSEA. V lost 6 bases and J 6 bases, leaving 14 bases between the germline ends.

The J gene is TRBJ1-3, the V gene TRBV6-1, with D maybe TRBD1 (6 bases). Per the germline V gene, CDR1 is MNHNS and CDR2 is SASEGT. The V end lost 0 bases, the J end lost 1 base, and 16 bases lay between the germline ends. The CDR3 totals 18 residues. The CDR3 region is CASSEALLGRGSGNTIYF. CDR3 nucleotides: TGTGCCAGCAGTGAAGCGCTTCTGGGCAGGGGTTCTGGAAACACCATATATTTT.

The DNA of the CDR3 is TGTGCCAGCAGCTTCCCCACACAGGGGAGCTCTGGAAACACCATATATTTT. Protein product: CASSFPTQGSSGNTIYF. This chain links TRBV7-9 with TRBJ1-3; TRBD1 matches at 7 bases. CDR3 length: 17 amino acids. The germline CDR1 and CDR2 sequences are SEHNR and FQNEAQ (reference sequence). The V gene end was trimmed by 3 bases and the J gene end by 0 bases; junction bases not matched to a gene: 8.

V gene TRBV19 combines with J gene TRBJ2-1, with D unclear. This CDR3 comprises 17 residues. Germline loops: CDR1 LNHDA, CDR2 SQIVND (reference sequence). Trimming took off 3 bases at V and 4 bases at J, with 19 bases between the two ends. The DNA of the CDR3 is TGTGCCAGTAGTATGCGTCGCCTGCCCGATATTTACAATGAGCAGTTCTTC. It translates to CASSMRRLPDIYNEQFF.

The chain recombines TRBV6-5 with TRBJ1-1, with D tentatively TRBD1 (6 bases). V shed 6 bases and J shed 1 base, with 15 bases lying between them. The CDR3 contains 15 residues. Germline CDR1 is MNHEY and CDR2 is SVGAGI. CDR3 sequence reads: CASRPPGTPNTEAFF. The CDR3 bases are TGTGCCAGCAGGCCACCCGGGACACCGAACACTGAAGCTTTCTTT.

This chain connects TRBV19 to TRBJ1-1; D remains ambiguous. Trimming stripped 5 bases from V and 0 bases from J, with 7 bases between. The CDR3 is 13 residues long. CDR1 LNHDA and CDR2 SQIVND come from the germline V gene (reference sequence). CDR3 sequence: CASSSVMNTEAFF. CDR3 bases: TGTGCCAGTAGTTCAGTAATGAACACTGAAGCTTTCTTT. Combining the CDR3 with reference TRBV19 and TRBJ1-1 gives the whole variable domain DGGITQSPKYLFRKEGQNVTLSCEQNLNHDAMYWYRQDPGQGLRLIYYSQIVNDFQKGDIAEGYSVSREKKESFPLTVTSAQKNPTAFYLCASSSVMNTEAFFGQGTRLTVV.

The genes are TRBV19 and TRBJ2-7; D call uncertain. This CDR3 region has 14 residues. Trimming removed 2 bases from V and 2 bases from J, with 10 bases in between. The germline V gene has CDR1 LNHDA and CDR2 SQIVND (reference sequence). The DNA of the CDR3 is TGTGCCAGTAGTATACCCGGGTTTCCCTACGAGCAGTACTTC. Translated: CASSIPGFPYEQYF.

The chain carries TRBV5-1 and TRBJ2-3; 7 positions match TRBD1. The trim removed 6 bases at V and 2 bases at J, leaving 12 bases unmatched. There are 16 residues in the CDR3. Germline-derived CDR1 and CDR2 are SGHRS and YFSETQ. The CDR3 sequence is CASKPGTAANTDTQYF. CDR3 DNA: TGCGCCAGCAAACCCGGGACAGCCGCAAACACAGATACGCAGTATTTT.

The V and J genes are TRBV7-8 and TRBJ1-1; 11 bases match TRBD1. V shed 4 bases and J 4 bases; nucleotides not matched to a gene: 5. Germline CDR1 SGHVS, CDR2 FQNEAQ. The CDR3 consists of 15 residues. CDR3 nucleotide sequence: TGTGCCAGCAGCTACTCGGACAGGGGGCGCACTGAAGCTTTCTTT. Residues: CASSYSDRGRTEAFF.

The rearrangement links TRBV6-5 to TRBJ1-1; TRBD1 might be the D (6 bases). This CDR3 region has 13 residues. Trimming took 2 bases from V and 7 from J, leaving 11 bases between them. CDR1 is MNHEY, CDR2 SVGAGI, per germline. The CDR3 region is CASSYRGGVEAFF. CDR3 nucleotides: TGTGCCAGCAGTTACCGAGGGGGGGTTGAAGCTTTCTTT.

The chain is built from TRBV25-1 and TRBJ1-2; D gene uncertain. With 4 bases removed from V and 2 bases from J, the gap between germline ends came to 8 bases. The CDR3 contains 13 residues. Germline CDR1 MGHDK, CDR2 SYGVNS. CDR3 loop: CASSVVRNYGYTF. The CDR3 DNA follows: TGTGCCAGCAGTGTAGTTCGGAACTATGGCTACACCTTC.

The chain is built from TRBV7-8 and TRBJ1-1, with TRBD1 as a possible D gene (5 bases). Trimming took 2 bases from V and 1 from J, leaving 11 bases between them. Germline-derived CDR1 and CDR2 are SGHVS and FQNEAQ. The CDR3 contains 15 residues. The CDR3 reads CASSLSRVRNTEAFF. CDR3 DNA sequence: TGTGCCAGCAGCTTATCCAGGGTGAGGAACACTGAAGCTTTCTTT. Based on the CDR3 plus reference TRBV7-8 and TRBJ1-1, the full variable domain is GAGVSQSPRYKVAKRGQDVALRCDPISGHVSLFWYQQALGQGPEFLTYFQNEAQLDKSGLPSDRFFAERPEGSVSTLKIQRTQQEDSAVYLCASSLSRVRNTEAFFGQGTRLTVV.

This sequence joins TRBV7-3 and TRBJ2-1; 10 bases align to TRBD2. The germline V gene encodes CDR1 SGHTA and CDR2 FQGTGA. Unmatched junction bases numbered 9, after V lost 1 base and J lost 15 bases. The CDR3 length is 14 residues. This CDR3 reads CASSLMVAGGPWFF. The DNA for the CDR3 is TGTGCCAGCAGCTTAATGGTAGCGGGGGGCCCGTGGTTCTTC.